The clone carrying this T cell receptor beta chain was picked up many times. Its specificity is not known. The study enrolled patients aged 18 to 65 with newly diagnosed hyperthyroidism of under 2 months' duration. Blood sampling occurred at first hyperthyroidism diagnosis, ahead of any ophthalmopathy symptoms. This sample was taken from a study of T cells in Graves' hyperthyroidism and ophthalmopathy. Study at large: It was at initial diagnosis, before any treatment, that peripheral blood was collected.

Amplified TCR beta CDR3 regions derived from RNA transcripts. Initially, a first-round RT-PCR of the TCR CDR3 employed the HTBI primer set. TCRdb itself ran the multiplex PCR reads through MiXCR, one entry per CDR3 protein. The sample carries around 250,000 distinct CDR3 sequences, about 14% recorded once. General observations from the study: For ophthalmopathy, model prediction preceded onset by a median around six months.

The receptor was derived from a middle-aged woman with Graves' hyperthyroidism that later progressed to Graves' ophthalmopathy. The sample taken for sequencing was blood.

Written as DNA, the CDR3 is TGTGCCAGCAGCCCCGACAGGGGCTCCAAGCAGTACTTC. Residues: CASSPDRGSKQYF. The J gene is TRBJ2-7, the V gene TRBV6-1; 8 bases align to TRBD1. The CDR3 is made up of 13 amino acids. Looked up from germline, CDR1 is MNHNS and CDR2 is SASEGT. V lost 6 bases and J lost 8; bases outside the gene matches: 9.